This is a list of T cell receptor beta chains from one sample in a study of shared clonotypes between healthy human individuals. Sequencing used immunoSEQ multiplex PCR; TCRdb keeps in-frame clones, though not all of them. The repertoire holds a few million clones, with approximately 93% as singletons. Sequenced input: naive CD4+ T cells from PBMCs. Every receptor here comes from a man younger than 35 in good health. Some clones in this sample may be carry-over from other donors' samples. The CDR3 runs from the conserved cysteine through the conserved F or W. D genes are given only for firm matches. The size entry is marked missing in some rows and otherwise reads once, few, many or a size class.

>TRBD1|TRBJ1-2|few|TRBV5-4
CASSPGGPNGYTF
TGTGCCAGCAGCCCAGGGGGTCCTAATGGCTACACCTTC
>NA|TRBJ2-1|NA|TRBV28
CAISDRHNEQFF
TGTGCCATCAGTGACAGGCACAATGAGCAGTTCTTC
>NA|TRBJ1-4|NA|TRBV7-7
CASSRGYGEKLFF
TGTGCCAGCAGCCGGGGTTATGGGGAAAAACTGTTTTTT
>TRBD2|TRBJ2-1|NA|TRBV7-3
CASSLSGGRASSYNEQFF
TGTGCCAGCAGCTTAAGCGGCGGGAGGGCGAGCTCCTACAATGAGCAGTTCTTC
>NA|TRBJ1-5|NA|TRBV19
CASRRDTGSNQPQHF
TGTGCCAGTAGACGGGACACTGGAAGCAATCAGCCCCAGCATTTT
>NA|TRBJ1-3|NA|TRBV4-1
CASSQDGGRASSGNTIYF
TGCGCCAGCAGCCAAGATGGCGGCAGGGCGAGCTCTGGAAACACCATATATTTT
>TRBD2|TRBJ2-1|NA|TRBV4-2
CASNPGSRLADSSYNEQFF
TGTGCCAGCAACCCCGGGTCCCGACTAGCAGACAGCTCCTACAATGAGCAGTTCTTC
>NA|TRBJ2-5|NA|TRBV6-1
CASSEVGGPGTQYF
TGTGCCAGCAGTGAAGTAGGTGGACCAGGGACCCAGTACTTC
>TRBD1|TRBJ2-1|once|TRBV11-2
CASSPRDRAPNEQFF
TGTGCCAGCAGCCCCCGAGACAGGGCCCCCAATGAGCAGTTCTTC
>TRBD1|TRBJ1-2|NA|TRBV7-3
CASSLSGGAYGYTF
TGTGCCAGCAGCTTATCAGGGGGAGCTTATGGCTACACCTTC
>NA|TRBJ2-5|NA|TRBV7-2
CASTPVMGETQYF
TGTGCCAGCACCCCCGTTATGGGGGAGACCCAGTACTTC
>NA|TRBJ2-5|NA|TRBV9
CASSVGERGETQYF
TGTGCCAGCAGCGTAGGTGAGAGGGGAGAGACCCAGTACTTC
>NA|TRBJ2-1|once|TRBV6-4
CASSASGQYNEQFF
TGTGCCAGCAGTGCCTCGGGCCAGTACAATGAGCAGTTCTTC
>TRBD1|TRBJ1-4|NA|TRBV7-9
CASSPDGTGIEKLFF
TGTGCCAGCAGCCCGGACGGGACAGGGATTGAAAAACTGTTTTTT
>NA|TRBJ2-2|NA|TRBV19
CASTDPGWVTGELFF
TGTGCCAGTACTGACCCCGGGTGGGTTACCGGGGAGCTGTTTTTT
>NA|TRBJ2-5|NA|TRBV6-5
CASSNPGSETQYF
TGTGCCAGCAGTAATCCGGGGAGTGAGACCCAGTACTTC
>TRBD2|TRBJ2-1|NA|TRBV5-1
CASSWGLAGAYNEQFF
TGCGCCAGCAGCTGGGGACTAGCGGGAGCGTACAATGAGCAGTTCTTC
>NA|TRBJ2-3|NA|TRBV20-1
CSAPAGDTQYF
TGCAGTGCTCCAGCAGGAGATACGCAGTATTTT
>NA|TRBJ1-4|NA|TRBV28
CASSERGATNEKLFF
TGTGCCAGCAGCGAAAGAGGGGCAACTAATGAAAAACTGTTTTTT
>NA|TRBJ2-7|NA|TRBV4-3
CASSRGTGSSYEQYF
TGCGCCAGCAGCCGTGGGACGGGGAGCTCCTACGAGCAGTACTTC
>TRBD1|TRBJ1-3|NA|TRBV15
CATTSDRVSGNTIYF
TGTGCCACCACCTCAGACAGGGTCTCTGGAAACACCATATATTTT
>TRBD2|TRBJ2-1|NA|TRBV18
CASSPSASGRSYNEQFF
TGTGCCAGCTCACCCAGCGCTAGCGGGAGGAGCTACAATGAGCAGTTCTTC
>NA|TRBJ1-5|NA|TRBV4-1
CASSQETQGPLEPQHF
TGCGCCAGCAGCCAAGAAACACAGGGACCGCTGGAGCCCCAGCATTTT
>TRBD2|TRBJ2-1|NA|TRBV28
CASRPGLASSYNEQFF
TGTGCCAGCAGGCCGGGACTAGCTAGCTCCTACAATGAGCAGTTCTTC
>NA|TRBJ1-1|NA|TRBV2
CASNRLVRGVEAFF
TGTGCCAGCAACAGACTGGTGAGGGGGGTTGAAGCTTTCTTT
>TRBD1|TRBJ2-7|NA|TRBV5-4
CASSLGGQTYEQYF
TGTGCCAGCAGCTTGGGGGGACAGACCTACGAGCAGTACTTC
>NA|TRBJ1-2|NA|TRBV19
CASSILDRNYGYTF
TGTGCCAGTAGTATTCTAGACAGGAACTATGGCTACACCTTC
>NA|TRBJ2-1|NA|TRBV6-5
CASSYEAPRGGREQFF
TGTGCCAGCAGTTACGAAGCTCCGCGTGGGGGCCGCGAGCAGTTCTTC
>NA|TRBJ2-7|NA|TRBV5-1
CASSLATDTLYSVYEQYF
TGCGCCAGCAGCTTGGCCACGGACACCCTTTACTCCGTTTACGAGCAGTACTTC
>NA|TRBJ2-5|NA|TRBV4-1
CASSQENGVETQYF
TGCGCCAGCAGCCAAGAGAACGGGGTGGAGACCCAGTACTTC
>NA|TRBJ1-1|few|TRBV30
CAWSPPGRKTAEAFF
TGTGCCTGGAGTCCCCCGGGACGGAAGACTGCTGAAGCTTTCTTT
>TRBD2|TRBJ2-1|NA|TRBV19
CASSSGRASWQFF
TGTGCCAGTAGTAGCGGGAGGGCCTCATGGCAGTTCTTC
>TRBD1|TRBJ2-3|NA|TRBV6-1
CASCQGGTGGDTQYF
TGTGCCAGCTGTCAAGGAGGGACAGGGGGAGATACGCAGTATTTT
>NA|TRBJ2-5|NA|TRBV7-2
CASSLQAGLQETQYF
TGTGCCAGCAGCTTACAGGCAGGCCTCCAAGAGACCCAGTACTTC
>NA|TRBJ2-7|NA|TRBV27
CASRRRGLSDSPPYEQYF
TGTGCCAGCAGGCGGAGGGGGCTTTCCGACTCACCTCCCTACGAGCAGTACTTC
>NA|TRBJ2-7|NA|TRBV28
CASSLGRPVKQYF
TGTGCCAGCAGTTTGGGACGTCCGGTCAAGCAGTACTTC
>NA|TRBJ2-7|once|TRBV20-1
CSAMAPGGQYF
TGCAGTGCTATGGCCCCCGGGGGGCAGTACTTC
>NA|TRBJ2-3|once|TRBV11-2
CASSPGHRTDTQYF
TGTGCCAGCAGCCCTGGACACCGCACAGATACGCAGTATTTT
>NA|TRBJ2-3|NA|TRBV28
CASSSYFEGTDTQYF
TGTGCCAGCAGTTCGTACTTCGAGGGCACAGATACGCAGTATTTT
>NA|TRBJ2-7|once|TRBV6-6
CASSYSKPSYEQYF
TGTGCCAGCAGTTACTCGAAGCCCTCCTACGAGCAGTACTTC
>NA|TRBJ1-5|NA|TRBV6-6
CASSPVRSNQPQHF
TGTGCCAGTTCCCCGGTACGAAGCAATCAGCCCCAGCATTTT
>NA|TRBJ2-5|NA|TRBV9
CASSVEPSPQETQYF
TGTGCCAGCAGCGTAGAGCCTAGCCCCCAAGAGACCCAGTACTTC
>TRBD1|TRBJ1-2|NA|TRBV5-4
CASSVDRTKGYTF
TGTGCCAGCAGCGTGGACAGGACCAAAGGCTACACCTTC
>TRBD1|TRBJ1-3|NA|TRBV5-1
CASSLVTGGAISGNTIYF
TGCGCCAGCAGCTTGGTTACAGGGGGCGCGATATCTGGAAACACCATATATTTT
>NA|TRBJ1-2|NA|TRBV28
CASSYLYSGYTF
TGTGCCAGCAGTTATCTGTACTCCGGCTACACCTTC
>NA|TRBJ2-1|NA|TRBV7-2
CASSLITFDEQFF
TGTGCCAGCAGCTTGATAACTTTTGATGAGCAGTTCTTC
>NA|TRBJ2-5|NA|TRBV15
CATSRGASSLTQETQYF
TGTGCCACCAGCAGAGGTGCTAGCTCCCTGACTCAAGAGACCCAGTACTTC
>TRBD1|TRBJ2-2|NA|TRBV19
CASSIPTGGAPGELFF
TGTGCCAGTAGTATCCCTACAGGGGGTGCGCCCGGGGAGCTGTTTTTT
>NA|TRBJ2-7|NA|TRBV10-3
CAIRDDRRPYEQYF
TGTGCCATCAGGGATGACCGTCGGCCCTACGAGCAGTACTTC
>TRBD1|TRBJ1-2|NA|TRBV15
CATSSNLGTGLYGYTF
TGTGCCACCAGCAGCAACCTAGGGACAGGACTATATGGCTACACCTTC
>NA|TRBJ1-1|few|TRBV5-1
CASSPEGVMNTEAFF
TGCGCCAGCAGCCCGGAAGGGGTCATGAACACTGAAGCTTTCTTT
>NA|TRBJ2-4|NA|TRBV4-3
CASSQDRATSQAKNIQYF
TGCGCCAGCAGCCAAGATCGGGCTACCTCGCAAGCCAAAAACATTCAGTACTTC
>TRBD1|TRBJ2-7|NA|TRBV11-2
CASNLGQATYEQYF
TGTGCCAGCAACCTTGGACAGGCGACCTACGAGCAGTACTTC
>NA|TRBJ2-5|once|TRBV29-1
CSVLTGEETQYF
TGCAGCGTTTTGACAGGCGAAGAGACCCAGTACTTC
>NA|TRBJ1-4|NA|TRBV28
CASSLWIGGEKLFF
TGTGCCAGCAGTTTATGGATTGGGGGTGAAAAACTGTTTTTT